The source of this TCR beta chain is a study of control samples from healthy donors and cancer patients. Profiled with immunoSEQ multiplex PCR; TCRdb holds only in-frame clones, not every one. This table has some 64,000 clones, 90% appearing once. The CDR3 runs 13 residues. V shed 4 bases, J shed 9 bases, and the junction held 8 bases outside the gene matches. Germline values: CDR1 SQVTM, CDR2 ANQGSEA. The sequenced sample was PBMCs. This TCR was sampled from a woman in her forties or fifties with colorectal cancer. The chain is built from TRBV29-1 and TRBJ2-1; 8 bases agree with TRBD2. CDR3 in DNA: TGCAGCGTTGCGGGACTAGGGTCTGGTGAGCAGTTCTTC. It specifies CSVAGLGSGEQFF.